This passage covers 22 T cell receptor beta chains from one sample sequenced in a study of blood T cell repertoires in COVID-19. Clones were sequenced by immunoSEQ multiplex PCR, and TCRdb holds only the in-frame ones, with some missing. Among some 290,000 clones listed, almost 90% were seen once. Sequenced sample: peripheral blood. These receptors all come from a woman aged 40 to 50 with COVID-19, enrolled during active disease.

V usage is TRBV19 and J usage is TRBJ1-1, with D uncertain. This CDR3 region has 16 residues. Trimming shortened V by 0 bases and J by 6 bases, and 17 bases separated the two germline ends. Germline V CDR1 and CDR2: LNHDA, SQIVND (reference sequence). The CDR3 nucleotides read TGTGCCAGTAGTATAGATTATGGAGGAGTAGGCCCTGAAGCTTTCTTT. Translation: CASSIDYGGVGPEAFF.

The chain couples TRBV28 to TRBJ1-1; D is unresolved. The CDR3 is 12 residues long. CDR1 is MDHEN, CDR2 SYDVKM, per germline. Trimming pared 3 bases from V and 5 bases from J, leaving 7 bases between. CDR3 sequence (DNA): TGTGCCAGCAGTTTTGAGGCAACTGAAGCTTTCTTT. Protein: CASSFEATEAFF.

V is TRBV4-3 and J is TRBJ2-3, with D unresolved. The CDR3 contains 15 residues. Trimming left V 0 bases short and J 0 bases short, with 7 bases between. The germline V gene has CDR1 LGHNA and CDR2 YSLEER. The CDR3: CASSQDRTSTDTQYF. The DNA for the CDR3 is TGCGCCAGCAGCCAAGACCGAACTAGCACAGATACGCAGTATTTT.

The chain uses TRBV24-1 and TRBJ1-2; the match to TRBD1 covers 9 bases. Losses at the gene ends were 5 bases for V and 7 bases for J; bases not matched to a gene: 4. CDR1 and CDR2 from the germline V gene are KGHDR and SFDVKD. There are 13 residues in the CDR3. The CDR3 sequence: CATSGQGVGGYTF. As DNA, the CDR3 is TGTGCCACCAGTGGACAGGGGGTCGGTGGCTACACCTTC.

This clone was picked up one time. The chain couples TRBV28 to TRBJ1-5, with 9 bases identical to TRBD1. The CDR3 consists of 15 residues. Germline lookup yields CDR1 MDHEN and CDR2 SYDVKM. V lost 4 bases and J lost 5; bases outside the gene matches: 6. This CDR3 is CASSSLRTGDQPQHF. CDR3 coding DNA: TGTGCCAGCAGTTCTCTCCGGACAGGGGATCAGCCCCAGCATTTT.

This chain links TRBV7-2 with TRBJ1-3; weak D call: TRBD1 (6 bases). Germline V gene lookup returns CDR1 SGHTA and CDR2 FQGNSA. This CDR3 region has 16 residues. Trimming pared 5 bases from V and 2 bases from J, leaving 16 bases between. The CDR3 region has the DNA TGTGCCAGCAGCCCGCCCGGACAGATCACTGGAAACACCATATATTTT. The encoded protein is CASSPPGQITGNTIYF.

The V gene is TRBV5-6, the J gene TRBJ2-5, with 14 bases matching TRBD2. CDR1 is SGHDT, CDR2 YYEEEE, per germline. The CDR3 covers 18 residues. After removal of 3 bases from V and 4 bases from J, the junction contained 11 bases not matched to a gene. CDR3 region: CASSWGTSGSRRGETQYF. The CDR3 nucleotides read TGTGCCAGCAGCTGGGGGACTAGCGGGAGTCGGAGGGGAGAGACCCAGTACTTC.

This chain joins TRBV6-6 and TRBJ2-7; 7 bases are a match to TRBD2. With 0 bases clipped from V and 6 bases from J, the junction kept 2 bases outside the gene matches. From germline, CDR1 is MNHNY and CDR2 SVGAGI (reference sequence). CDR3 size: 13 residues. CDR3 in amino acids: CASSYSTGGEQYF. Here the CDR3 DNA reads TGTGCCAGCAGTTACTCGACGGGAGGCGAGCAGTACTTC.

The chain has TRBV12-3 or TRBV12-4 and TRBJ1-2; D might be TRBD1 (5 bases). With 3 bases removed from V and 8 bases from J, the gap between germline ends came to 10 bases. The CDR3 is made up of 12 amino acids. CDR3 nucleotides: TGTGCCAGCAGTTTGGGGGACTCGGGCTACACCTTC. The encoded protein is CASSLGDSGYTF.

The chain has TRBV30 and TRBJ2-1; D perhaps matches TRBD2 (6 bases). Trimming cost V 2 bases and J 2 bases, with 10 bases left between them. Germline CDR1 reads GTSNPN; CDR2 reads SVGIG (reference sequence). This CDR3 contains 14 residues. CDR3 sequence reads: CAWSRGNTYNEQFF. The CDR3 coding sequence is TGTGCCTGGAGTCGGGGGAACACCTACAATGAGCAGTTCTTC. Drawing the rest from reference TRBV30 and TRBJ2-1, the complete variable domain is SQTIHQWPATLVQPVGSPLSLECTVEGTSNPNLYWYRQAAGRGLQLLFYSVGIGQISSEVPQNLSASRPQDRQFILSSKKLLLSDSGFYLCAWSRGNTYNEQFFGPGTRLTVL.

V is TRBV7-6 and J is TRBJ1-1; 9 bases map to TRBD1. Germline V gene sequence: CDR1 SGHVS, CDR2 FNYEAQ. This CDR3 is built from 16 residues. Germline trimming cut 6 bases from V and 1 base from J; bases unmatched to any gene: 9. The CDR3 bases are TGTGCCAGCAGTCTAGAGGTGGGACAGGGGAACACTGAAGCTTTCTTT. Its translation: CASSLEVGQGNTEAFF.

The CDR3 spells CASSSTGANSYEQYF. Written as DNA, the CDR3 is TGTGCCAGCAGCTCAACAGGGGCCAACTCCTACGAGCAGTACTTC. V usage is TRBV3-1 (or the pseudogene TRBV3-2) and J usage is TRBJ2-7, with 7 bases that match TRBD1. CDR3 length: 15 residues. V lost 5 bases, J lost 0 bases, and 7 bases stayed unmatched. CDR1 LGHDT and CDR2 YNNKEL come from the germline V gene (reference sequence).

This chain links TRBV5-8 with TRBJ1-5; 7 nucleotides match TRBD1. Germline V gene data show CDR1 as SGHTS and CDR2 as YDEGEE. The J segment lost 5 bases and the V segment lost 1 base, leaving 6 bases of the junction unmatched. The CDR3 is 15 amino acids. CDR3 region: CASSLYRGLDQPQHF. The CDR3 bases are TGTGCCAGCAGCTTGTATAGGGGGCTCGATCAGCCCCAGCATTTT.

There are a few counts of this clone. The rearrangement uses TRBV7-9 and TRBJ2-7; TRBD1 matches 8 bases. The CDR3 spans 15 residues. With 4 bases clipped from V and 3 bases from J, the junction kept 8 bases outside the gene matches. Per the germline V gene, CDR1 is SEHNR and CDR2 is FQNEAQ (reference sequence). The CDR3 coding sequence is TGTGCCAGCAGCTCAGGACAGGGAGACCACTACGAGCAGTACTTC. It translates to CASSSGQGDHYEQYF.

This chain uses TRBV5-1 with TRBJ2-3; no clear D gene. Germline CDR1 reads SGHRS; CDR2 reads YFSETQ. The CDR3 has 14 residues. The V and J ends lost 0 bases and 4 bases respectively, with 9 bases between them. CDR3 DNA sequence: TGCGCCAGCAGCTTGGATCCATCCCCAGATACGCAGTATTTT. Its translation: CASSLDPSPDTQYF.

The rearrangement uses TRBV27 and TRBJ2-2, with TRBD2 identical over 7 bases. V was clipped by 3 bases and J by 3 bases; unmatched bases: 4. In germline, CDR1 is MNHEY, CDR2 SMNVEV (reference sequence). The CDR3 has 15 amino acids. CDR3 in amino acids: CASSLGDYYTGELFF. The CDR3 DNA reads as TGTGCCAGCAGTTTGGGGGACTACTACACCGGGGAGCTGTTTTTT.

CDR3 sequence reads: CASSIDRNSGNTIYF. The CDR3 DNA is TGCGCCAGCAGCATTGACAGGAACTCTGGAAACACCATATATTTT. V gene TRBV5-1 combines with J gene TRBJ1-3; possibly TRBD1 for D (6 bases). The CDR3 is 15 amino acids. Germline V gene data show CDR1 as SGHRS and CDR2 as YFSETQ. Trimming took 4 bases from V and 0 from J, leaving 11 bases between them. Full variable domain (remainder filled in from reference TRBV5-1 and TRBJ1-3): KAGVTQTPRYLIKTRGQQVTLSCSPISGHRSVSWYQQTPGQGLQFLFEYFSETQRNKGNFPGRFSGRQFSNSRSEMNVSTLELGDSALYLCASSIDRNSGNTIYFGEGSWLTVV.

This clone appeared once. Written as DNA, the CDR3 is TGTGCCAGCAAGAGTAACTATGGCTACACCTTC. This codes for CASKSNYGYTF. The rearrangement links TRBV6-5 to TRBJ1-2, with D unclear. Between the trimmed V and J ends, which lost 7 bases and 1 base, there was a span of 4 bases. Germline-derived CDR1 and CDR2 are MNHEY and SVGAGI. The CDR3 loop spans 11 amino acids.

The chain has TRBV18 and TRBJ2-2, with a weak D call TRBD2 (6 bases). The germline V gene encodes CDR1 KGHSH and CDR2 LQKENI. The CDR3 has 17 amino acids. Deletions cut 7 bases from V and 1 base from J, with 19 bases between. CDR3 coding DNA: TGTGCCAGCTTCCTACCCGGGGGTGAAATGAACACCGGGGAGCTGTTTTTT. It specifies CASFLPGGEMNTGELFF.

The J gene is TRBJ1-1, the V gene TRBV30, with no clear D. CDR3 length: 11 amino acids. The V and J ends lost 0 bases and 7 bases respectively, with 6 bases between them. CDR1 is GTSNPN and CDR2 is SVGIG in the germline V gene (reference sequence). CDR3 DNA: TGTGCCTGGAGTGTACTTGTTGAAGCTTTCTTT. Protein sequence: CAWSVLVEAFF.

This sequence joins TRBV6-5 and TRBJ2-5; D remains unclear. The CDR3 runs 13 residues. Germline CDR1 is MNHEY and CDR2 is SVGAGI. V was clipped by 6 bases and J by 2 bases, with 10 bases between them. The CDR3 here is CASSRTRQETQYF. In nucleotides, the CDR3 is TGTGCCAGCAGCCGAACTCGACAAGAGACCCAGTACTTC.

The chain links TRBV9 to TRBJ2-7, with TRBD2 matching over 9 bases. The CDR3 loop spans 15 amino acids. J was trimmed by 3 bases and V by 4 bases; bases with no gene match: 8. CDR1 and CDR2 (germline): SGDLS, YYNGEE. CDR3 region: CASSPRSGGYYEQYF. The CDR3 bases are TGTGCCAGCAGCCCTCGTAGCGGGGGATACTACGAGCAGTACTTC.